These 21 T cell receptor beta chains were sequenced from one sample in a study of T cells in tuberculosis. The protocol was immunoSEQ multiplex PCR, while the TCRdb copy is restricted to in-frame clones and leaves out a portion. Of tens of thousands of clones in the sample, roughly 93% were seen once. The sequencing input was PBMCs. The source of these receptors is a donor aged 10-29 years with latent tuberculosis or without tuberculosis infection.

The chain links TRBV27 to TRBJ1-6; 10 nucleotides align to TRBD1. In germline, CDR1 is MNHEY, CDR2 SMNVEV (reference sequence). The trim removed 1 base at V and 10 bases at J, leaving 4 bases unmatched. The CDR3 consists of 15 residues. The CDR3 nucleotides read TGTGCCAGCAGTTTATGGGACAGGGGAAGATCACCCCTCCACTTT. It is translated as CASSLWDRGRSPLHF.

The chain combines TRBV11-3 with TRBJ2-7, with 10 bases matching TRBD1. The CDR3 has 13 residues. Germline loops: CDR1 SGHNT, CDR2 YENEEA. Trimming at V came to 0 bases and at J to 8 bases, leaving 1 base not matched to a gene. Here the CDR3 DNA reads TGTGCCAGCAGCTTAGAGGGACAGGGGCAGCAGTACTTC. Its protein is CASSLEGQGQQYF.

The chain is built from TRBV5-4 and TRBJ1-2; D may be TRBD1 (6 bases). Between the trimmed V and J ends, which lost 5 bases and 7 bases, there was a span of 12 bases. The CDR3 contains 12 residues. Germline V CDR1 and CDR2: SGHNT, YYREEE (reference sequence). The CDR3 sequence is CASSSGVFGYTF. The CDR3, as DNA: TGTGCCAGCAGTTCAGGGGTTTTTGGCTACACCTTC.

This clone was seen once. The V call is TRBV6-1, the J call TRBJ1-6; a possible D gene is TRBD1 (5 bases). The ends were cut back, 8 bases at V and 10 bases at J, with 18 bases in the middle. CDR1 and CDR2 from the germline V gene are MNHNS and SASEGT. The CDR3 sequence is 14 residues long. The CDR3 loop is CASSLRGRVSPLHF. CDR3 sequence (DNA): TGTGCCAGCTCACTAAGGGGCAGGGTCTCACCCCTCCACTTT.

The gene calls are TRBV2 and TRBJ1-2, with 8 nucleotides matching TRBD1. The CDR3 is made up of 14 amino acids. Germline CDR1 SNHLY, CDR2 FYNNEI. With V trimmed by 6 bases and J by 6 bases, 9 bases remained unmatched. CDR3 sequence (DNA): TGTGCCAGCAGACCAAACCAGGGGGCGGATGGCTACACCTTC. It translates to CASRPNQGADGYTF.

The V call is TRBV2, the J call TRBJ1-6, with TRBD1 matching 7 bases. From germline, CDR1 is SNHLY and CDR2 FYNNEI. J gave up 10 bases and V 3 bases, and 9 bases lay outside the gene matches. The CDR3 consists of 15 residues. The CDR3, as DNA: TGTGCCAGCAGTGATATAAAGGGGGCAGGATCACCCCTCCACTTT. Its protein is CASSDIKGAGSPLHF.

V is TRBV7-9 and J is TRBJ2-1, with a possible D match to TRBD1 (6 bases). The V end was cut by 3 bases, the J end by 6 bases, with 6 bases between. The V gene's germline CDR1 is SEHNR and CDR2 FQNEAQ (reference sequence). The CDR3 is 12 amino acids. CDR3 sequence: CASSLDSNEQFF. CDR3 DNA sequence: TGTGCCAGCAGCTTGGACAGCAATGAGCAGTTCTTC. The full variable domain, completed using reference TRBV7-9 and TRBJ2-1, is DTGVSQNPRHKITKRGQNVTFRCDPISEHNRLYWYRQTLGQGPEFLTYFQNEAQLEKSRLLSDRFSAERPKGSFSTLEIQRTEQGDSAMYLCASSLDSNEQFFGPGTRLTVL.

This chain joins TRBV30 and TRBJ2-3; 8 nucleotides agree with TRBD2. The CDR3 has 13 residues. The J segment lost 0 bases and the V segment lost 5 bases, leaving 1 base of the junction unmatched. The germline gives CDR1 GTSNPN, CDR2 SVGIG (reference sequence). Here the CDR3 reads CAWAGGSTDTQYF. The CDR3 nucleotides are TGTGCCTGGGCGGGAGGAAGCACAGATACGCAGTATTTT.

The J gene is TRBJ1-1, the V gene TRBV9; D possibly corresponds to TRBD1 (5 bases). V lost 0 bases and J 5 bases, leaving 8 bases between the germline ends. Germline V lookup: CDR1 SGDLS, CDR2 YYNGEE. This CDR3 spans 13 amino acids. The DNA of the CDR3 is TGTGCCAGCAGCGTAGGAAGGACAACTGAAGCTTTCTTT. Translating gives CASSVGRTTEAFF.

The chain links TRBV4-1 to TRBJ2-2, with 8 bases matching TRBD1. CDR3 length: 17 amino acids. Germline V gene data show CDR1 as MGHRA and CDR2 as YSYEKL. J was trimmed by 0 bases and V by 0 bases; bases with no gene match: 3. The CDR3 DNA follows: TGCGCCAGCAGCCAAGATTACAGGGGGGCGAACACCGGGGAGCTGTTTTTT. This encodes CASSQDYRGANTGELFF.

This chain uses TRBV7-6 with TRBJ2-7, with 10 bases aligning to TRBD1. CDR1 and CDR2 (germline): SGHVS, FNYEAQ. The CDR3 consists of 16 residues. V trimming: 5 bases; J trimming: 3 bases; junction bases outside the gene matches: 10. DNA of the CDR3: TGTGCCAGCAGCACCGCCAGGGACAGGGGTGGCTACGAGCAGTACTTC. As protein: CASSTARDRGGYEQYF.

The chain employs TRBV18 and TRBJ2-3; 15 bases map to TRBD2. The CDR3 runs 16 residues. J gave up 5 bases and V 3 bases, and 3 bases lay outside the gene matches. Germline CDR1 and CDR2: KGHSH and LQKENI. The CDR3 loop is CASSPPGLAGGDTQYF. In DNA form, the CDR3 reads TGTGCCAGCTCACCTCCGGGACTAGCGGGGGGAGATACGCAGTATTTT.

This clone appeared a single time. V gene TRBV7-6 combines with J gene TRBJ1-2; 7 bases match TRBD1. There are 18 residues in the CDR3. Germline V gene lookup returns CDR1 SGHVS and CDR2 FNYEAQ. Unmatched junction bases numbered 18, after V lost 5 bases and J lost 3 bases. As DNA, the CDR3 is TGTGCCAGCAGCCTCCGAGGGGGTTGGGACAGTTGGGACTATGGCTACACCTTC. The encoded protein is CASSLRGGWDSWDYGYTF.

The J gene is TRBJ1-1, the V gene TRBV7-6, with D perhaps TRBD1 (5 bases). Germline assignment: CDR1 SGHVS and CDR2 FNYEAQ. This CDR3 region has 16 residues. Trimming left V 1 base short and J 5 bases short, with 17 bases between. The CDR3 spells CASSLEGAGRGTEAFF. The CDR3 DNA sequence: TGTGCCAGCAGCTTAGAAGGTGCGGGGCGAGGAACTGAAGCTTTCTTT.

The rearrangement joins TRBV2 to TRBJ1-5; D is uncertain. Germline CDR1 SNHLY, CDR2 FYNNEI. The CDR3 consists of 13 residues. The V end was cut by 8 bases, the J end by 2 bases, with 10 bases between. CDR3 sequence reads: CASLSEGNQPQHF. CDR3 DNA: TGTGCCAGCCTCTCCGAGGGCAATCAGCCCCAGCATTTT.

V and J are TRBV19 and TRBJ2-2; 7 bases map to TRBD1. Germline V gene sequence: CDR1 LNHDA, CDR2 SQIVND (reference sequence). J was trimmed by 7 bases and V by 6 bases; bases with no gene match: 8. The CDR3 loop spans 14 amino acids. This chain's CDR3 is CASSSTGVGGELFF. The CDR3 DNA follows: TGTGCCAGTAGCTCTACAGGGGTTGGCGGGGAGCTGTTTTTT.

This chain links TRBV11-3 with TRBJ2-7; no reliable D call. The CDR3 runs to 12 residues. The V and J ends lost 4 bases and 4 bases respectively, with 8 bases between them. CDR1 and CDR2 from the germline V gene are SGHNT and YENEEA. CDR3 bases: TGTGCCAGCAGCTCGCCCGGGTACGAGCAGTACTTC. Protein sequence: CASSSPGYEQYF.

The chain uses TRBV7-6 and TRBJ2-5; the D gene is possibly TRBD1 (6 bases). Germline V gene data show CDR1 as SGHVS and CDR2 as FNYEAQ. V was pared by 0 bases and J by 5 bases, with 10 bases between. The CDR3 contains 14 residues. The CDR3 bases are TGTGCCAGCAGCTTAGCGTCAGGGGCCGAGACCCAGTACTTC. This encodes CASSLASGAETQYF.

This clone showed up just once. The genes are TRBV30 and TRBJ1-2; D not resolved. Germline loops: CDR1 GTSNPN, CDR2 SVGIG (reference sequence). Trimming cost V 0 bases and J 0 bases, with 8 bases left between them. CDR3 length equals 14 residues. CDR3 nucleotides: TGTGCCTGGAGTGTTTACAGAGCTAACTATGGCTACACCTTC. This translates into CAWSVYRANYGYTF.

The table lists this clone with a count of one. The CDR3 nucleotides are TGTGCCAGCAGCGTAGACAGGGGGCCGCGAACCGGGGAGCTGTTTTTT. Translating gives CASSVDRGPRTGELFF. This chain connects TRBV9 to TRBJ2-2, with 9 bases that match TRBD1. The CDR3 has 16 residues. Germline CDR1 and CDR2: SGDLS and YYNGEE. V dropped 0 bases and J dropped 5; count of bases not matched to a gene: 5.

The chain links TRBV6-1 to TRBJ2-1; D uncertain. The germline CDR1 and CDR2 sequences are MNHNS and SASEGT. This CDR3 is 14 amino acids long. V was clipped by 1 base and J by 4 bases, with 8 bases between them. As DNA, the CDR3 is TGTGCCAGCAGTGAAGACGGTTCGTACAATGAGCAGTTCTTC. It is translated as CASSEDGSYNEQFF.